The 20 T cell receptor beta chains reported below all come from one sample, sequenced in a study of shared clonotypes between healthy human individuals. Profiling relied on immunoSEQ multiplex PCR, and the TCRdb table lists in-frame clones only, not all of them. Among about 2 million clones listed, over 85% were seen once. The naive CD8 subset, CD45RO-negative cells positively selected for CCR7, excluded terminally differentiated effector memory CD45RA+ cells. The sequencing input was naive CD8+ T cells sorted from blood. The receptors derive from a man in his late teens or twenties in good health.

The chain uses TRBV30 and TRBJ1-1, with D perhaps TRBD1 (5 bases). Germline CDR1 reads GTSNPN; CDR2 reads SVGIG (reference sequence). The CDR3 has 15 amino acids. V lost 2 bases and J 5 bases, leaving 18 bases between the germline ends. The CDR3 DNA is TGTGCCTGGAGTTTTCGCTCGGGGGTATCGACTGAAGCTTTCTTT. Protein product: CAWSFRSGVSTEAFF. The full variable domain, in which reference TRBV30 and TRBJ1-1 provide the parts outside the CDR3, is SQTIHQWPATLVQPVGSPLSLECTVEGTSNPNLYWYRQAAGRGLQLLFYSVGIGQISSEVPQNLSASRPQDRQFILSSKKLLLSDSGFYLCAWSFRSGVSTEAFFGQGTRLTVV.

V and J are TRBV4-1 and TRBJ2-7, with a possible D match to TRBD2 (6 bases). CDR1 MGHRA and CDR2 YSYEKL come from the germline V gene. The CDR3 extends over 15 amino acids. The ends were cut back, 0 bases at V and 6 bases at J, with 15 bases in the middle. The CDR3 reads CASSQDPGLLSEQYF. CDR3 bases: TGCGCCAGCAGCCAAGACCCGGGACTCCTTTCCGAGCAGTACTTC.

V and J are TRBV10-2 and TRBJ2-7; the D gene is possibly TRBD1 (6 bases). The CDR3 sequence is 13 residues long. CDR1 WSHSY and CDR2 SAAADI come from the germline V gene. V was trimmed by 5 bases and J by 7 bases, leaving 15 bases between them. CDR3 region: CASSTGPSGEQYF. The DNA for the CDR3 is TGCGCCAGCAGTACAGGGCCCAGTGGAGAGCAGTACTTC.

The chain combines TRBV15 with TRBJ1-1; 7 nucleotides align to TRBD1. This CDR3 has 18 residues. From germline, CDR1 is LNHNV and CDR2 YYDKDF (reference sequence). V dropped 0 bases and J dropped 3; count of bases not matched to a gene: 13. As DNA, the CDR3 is TGTGCCACCAGCAGAGATCAAAAGGCAGGGGGTTTGTACACTGAAGCTTTCTTT. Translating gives CATSRDQKAGGLYTEAFF. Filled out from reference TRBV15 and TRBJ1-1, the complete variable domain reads DAMVIQNPRYQVTQFGKPVTLSCSQTLNHNVMYWYQQKSSQAPKLLFHYYDKDFNNEADTPDNFQSRRPNTSFCFLDIRSPGLGDTAMYLCATSRDQKAGGLYTEAFFGQGTRLTVV.

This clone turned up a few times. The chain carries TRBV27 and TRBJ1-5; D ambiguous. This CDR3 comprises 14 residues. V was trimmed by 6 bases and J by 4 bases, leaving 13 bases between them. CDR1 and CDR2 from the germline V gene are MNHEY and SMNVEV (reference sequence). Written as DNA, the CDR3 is TGTGCCAGCAGCCCGGGAGGAGCGAATCAGCCCCAGCATTTT. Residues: CASSPGGANQPQHF.

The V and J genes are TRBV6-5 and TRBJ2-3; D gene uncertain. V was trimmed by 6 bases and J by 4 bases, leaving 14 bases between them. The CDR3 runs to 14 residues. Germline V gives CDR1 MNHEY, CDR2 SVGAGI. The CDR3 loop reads CASSRLVGSDTQYF. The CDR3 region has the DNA TGTGCCAGCAGCCGACTTGTGGGCTCAGATACGCAGTATTTT.

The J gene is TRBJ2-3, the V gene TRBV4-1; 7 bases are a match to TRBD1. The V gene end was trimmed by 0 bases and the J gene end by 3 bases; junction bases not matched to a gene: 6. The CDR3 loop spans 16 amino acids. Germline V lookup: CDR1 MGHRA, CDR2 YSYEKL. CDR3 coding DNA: TGCGCCAGCAGCCAAGAGAAGAGGGGGCCGACAGATACGCAGTATTTT. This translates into CASSQEKRGPTDTQYF.

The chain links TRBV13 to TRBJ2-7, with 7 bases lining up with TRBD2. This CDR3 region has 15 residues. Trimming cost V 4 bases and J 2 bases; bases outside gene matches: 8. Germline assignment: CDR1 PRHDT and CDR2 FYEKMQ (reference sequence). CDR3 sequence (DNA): TGTGCCAGCAGCTCCCATGGGGGGGGGACCTACGAGCAGTACTTC. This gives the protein CASSSHGGGTYEQYF.

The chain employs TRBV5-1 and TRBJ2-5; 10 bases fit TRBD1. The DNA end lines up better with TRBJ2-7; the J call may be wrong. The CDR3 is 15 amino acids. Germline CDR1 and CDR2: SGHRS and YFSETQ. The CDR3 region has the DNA TGCGCCAGCAGCGGGCAGGGACAGGGGAGTTACGAGCAGTACTTC. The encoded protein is CASSGQGQGSYEQYF.

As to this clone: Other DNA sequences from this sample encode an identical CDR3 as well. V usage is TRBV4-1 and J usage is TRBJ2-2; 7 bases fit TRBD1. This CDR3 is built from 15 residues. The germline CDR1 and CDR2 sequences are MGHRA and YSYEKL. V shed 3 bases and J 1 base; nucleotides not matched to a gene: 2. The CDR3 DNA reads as TGCGCCAGCAGCCACCGACAGGGGAACACCGGGGAGCTGTTTTTT. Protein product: CASSHRQGNTGELFF.

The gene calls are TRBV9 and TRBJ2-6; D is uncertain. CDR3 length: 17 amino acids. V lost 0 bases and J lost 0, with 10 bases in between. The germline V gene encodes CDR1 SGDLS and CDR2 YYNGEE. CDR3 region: CASSVDPAGSGANVLTF. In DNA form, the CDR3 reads TGTGCCAGCAGCGTAGACCCCGCCGGCTCTGGGGCCAACGTCCTGACTTTC.

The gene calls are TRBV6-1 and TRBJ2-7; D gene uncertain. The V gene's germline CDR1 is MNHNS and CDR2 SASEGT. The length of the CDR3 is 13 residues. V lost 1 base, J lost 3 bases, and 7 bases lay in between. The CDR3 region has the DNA TGTGCCAGCAGTGAAGATCCAGACTACGAGCAGTACTTC. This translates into CASSEDPDYEQYF.

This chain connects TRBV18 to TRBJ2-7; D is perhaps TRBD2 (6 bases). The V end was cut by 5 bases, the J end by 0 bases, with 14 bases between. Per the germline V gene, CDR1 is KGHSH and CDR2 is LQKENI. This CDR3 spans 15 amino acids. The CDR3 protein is CASSSTETSSYEQYF. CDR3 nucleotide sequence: TGTGCCAGCTCATCGACAGAGACTAGCTCCTACGAGCAGTACTTC.

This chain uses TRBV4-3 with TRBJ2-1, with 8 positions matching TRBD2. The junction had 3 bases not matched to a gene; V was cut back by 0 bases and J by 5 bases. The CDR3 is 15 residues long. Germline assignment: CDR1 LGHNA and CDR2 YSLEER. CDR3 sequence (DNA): TGCGCCAGCAGCCAAGATAGCGGGGCACACAATGAGCAGTTCTTC. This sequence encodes CASSQDSGAHNEQFF.

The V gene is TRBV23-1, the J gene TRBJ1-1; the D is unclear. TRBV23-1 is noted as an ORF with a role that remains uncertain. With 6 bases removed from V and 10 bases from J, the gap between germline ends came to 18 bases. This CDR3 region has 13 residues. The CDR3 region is CASSDKKVIRAFF. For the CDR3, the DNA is TGCGCCAGCAGCGATAAAAAGGTTATTCGAGCTTTCTTT.

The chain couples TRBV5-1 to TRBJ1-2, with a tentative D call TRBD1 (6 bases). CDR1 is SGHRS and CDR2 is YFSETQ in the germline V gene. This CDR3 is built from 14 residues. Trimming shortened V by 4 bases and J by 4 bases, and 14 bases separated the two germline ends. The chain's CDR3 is CASSLQGNSYGYTF. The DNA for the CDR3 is TGCGCCAGCAGCCTCCAGGGGAACTCCTATGGCTACACCTTC.

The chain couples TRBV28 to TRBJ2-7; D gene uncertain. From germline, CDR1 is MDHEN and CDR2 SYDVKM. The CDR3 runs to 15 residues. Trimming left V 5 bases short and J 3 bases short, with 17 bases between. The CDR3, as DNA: TGTGCCAGCAGTACCGGTCGCAATGGGCACTACGAGCAGTACTTC. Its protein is CASSTGRNGHYEQYF.

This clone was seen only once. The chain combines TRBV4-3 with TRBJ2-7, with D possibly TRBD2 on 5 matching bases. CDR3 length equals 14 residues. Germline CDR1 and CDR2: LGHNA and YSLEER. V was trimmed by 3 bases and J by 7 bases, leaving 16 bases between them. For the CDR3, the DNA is TGCGCCAGCAGCCATTTGGAGACACCGGGGGAGCAGTACTTC. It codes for CASSHLETPGEQYF.

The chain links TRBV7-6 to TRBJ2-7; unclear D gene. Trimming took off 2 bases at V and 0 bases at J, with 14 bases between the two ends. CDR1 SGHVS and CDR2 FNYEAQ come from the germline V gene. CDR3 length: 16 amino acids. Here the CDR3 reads CASSLRVGPTSYEQYF. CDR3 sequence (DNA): TGTGCCAGCAGCTTAAGGGTGGGTCCTACCTCCTACGAGCAGTACTTC.

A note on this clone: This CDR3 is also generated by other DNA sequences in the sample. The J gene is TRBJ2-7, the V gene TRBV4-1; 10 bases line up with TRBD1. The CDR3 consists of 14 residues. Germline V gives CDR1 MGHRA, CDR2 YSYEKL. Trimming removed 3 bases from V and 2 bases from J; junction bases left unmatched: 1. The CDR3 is CASSHGQGAYEQYF. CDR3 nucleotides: TGCGCCAGCAGCCATGGACAGGGGGCCTACGAGCAGTACTTC.